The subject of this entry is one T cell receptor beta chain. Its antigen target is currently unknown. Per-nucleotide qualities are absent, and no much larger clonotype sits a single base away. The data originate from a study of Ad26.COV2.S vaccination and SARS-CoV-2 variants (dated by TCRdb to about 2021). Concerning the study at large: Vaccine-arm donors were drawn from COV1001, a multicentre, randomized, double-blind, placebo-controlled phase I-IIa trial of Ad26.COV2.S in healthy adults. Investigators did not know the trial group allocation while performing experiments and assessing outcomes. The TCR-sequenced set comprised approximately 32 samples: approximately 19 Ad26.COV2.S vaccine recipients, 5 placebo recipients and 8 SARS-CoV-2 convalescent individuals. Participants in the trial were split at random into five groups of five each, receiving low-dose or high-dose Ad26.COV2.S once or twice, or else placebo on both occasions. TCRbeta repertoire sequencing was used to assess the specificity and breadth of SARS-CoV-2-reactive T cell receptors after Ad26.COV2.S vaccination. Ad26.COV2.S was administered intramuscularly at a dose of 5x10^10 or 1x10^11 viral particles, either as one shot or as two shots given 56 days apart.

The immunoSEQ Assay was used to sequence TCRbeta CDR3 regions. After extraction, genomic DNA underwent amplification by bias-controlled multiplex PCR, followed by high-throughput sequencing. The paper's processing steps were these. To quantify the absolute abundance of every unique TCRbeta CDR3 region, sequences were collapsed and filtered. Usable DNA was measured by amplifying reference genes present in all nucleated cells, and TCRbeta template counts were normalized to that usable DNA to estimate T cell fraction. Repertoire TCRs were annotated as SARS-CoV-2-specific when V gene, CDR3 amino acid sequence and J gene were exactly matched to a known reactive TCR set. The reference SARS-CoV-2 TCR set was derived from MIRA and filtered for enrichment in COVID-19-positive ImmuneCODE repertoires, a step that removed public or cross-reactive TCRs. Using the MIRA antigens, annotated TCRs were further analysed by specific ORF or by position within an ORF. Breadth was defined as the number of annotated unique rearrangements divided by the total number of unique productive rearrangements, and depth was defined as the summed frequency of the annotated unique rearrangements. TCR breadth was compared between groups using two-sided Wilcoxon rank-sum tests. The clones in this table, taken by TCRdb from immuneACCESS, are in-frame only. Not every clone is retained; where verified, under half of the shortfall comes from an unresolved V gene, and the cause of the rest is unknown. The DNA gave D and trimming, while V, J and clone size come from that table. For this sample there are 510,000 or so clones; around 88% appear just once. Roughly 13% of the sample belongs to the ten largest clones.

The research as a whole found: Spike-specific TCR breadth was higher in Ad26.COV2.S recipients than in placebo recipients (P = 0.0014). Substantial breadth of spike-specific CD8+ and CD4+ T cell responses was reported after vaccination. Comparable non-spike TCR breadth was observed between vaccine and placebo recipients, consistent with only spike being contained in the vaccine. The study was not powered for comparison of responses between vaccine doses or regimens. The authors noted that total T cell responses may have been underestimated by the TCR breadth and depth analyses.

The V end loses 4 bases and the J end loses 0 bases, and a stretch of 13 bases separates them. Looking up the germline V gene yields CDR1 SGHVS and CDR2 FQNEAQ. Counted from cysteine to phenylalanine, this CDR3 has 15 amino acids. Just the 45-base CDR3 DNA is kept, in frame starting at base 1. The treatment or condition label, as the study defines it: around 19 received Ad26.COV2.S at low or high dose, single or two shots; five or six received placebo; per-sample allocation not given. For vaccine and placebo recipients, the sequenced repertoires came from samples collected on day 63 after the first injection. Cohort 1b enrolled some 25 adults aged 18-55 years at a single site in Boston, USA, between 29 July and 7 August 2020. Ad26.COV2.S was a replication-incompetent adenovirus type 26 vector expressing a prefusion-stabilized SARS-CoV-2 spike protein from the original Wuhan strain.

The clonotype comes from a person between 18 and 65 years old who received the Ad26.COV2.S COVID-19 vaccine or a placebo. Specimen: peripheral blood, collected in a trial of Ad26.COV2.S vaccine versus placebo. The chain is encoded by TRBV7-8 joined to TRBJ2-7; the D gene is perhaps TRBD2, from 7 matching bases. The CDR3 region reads CASSWGGPSSYEQYF. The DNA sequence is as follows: TGTGCCAGCAGCTGGGGGGGGCCCAGCTCCTACGAGCAGTACTTC.